This T cell receptor (beta chain) was recorded in a study of response to subunit inactivated influenza vaccine. Regarding the study as a whole: Researchers suggested that each seasonal influenza vaccination recruits few new T cells.

Of note for this clonotype: Its antigen is currently unknown.

CDR1 LGHNA and CDR2 YSLEER come from the germline V gene. Trimming removed 1 base from V and 1 base from J, with 11 bases in between. The CDR3 contains 16 residues. TCRdb reprocessed the RT-PCR reads with MiXCR, giving one entry per CDR3 protein. The table lists about 780,000 distinct CDR3 sequences, around 18% of them singletons, with roughly a tenth in the top ten. This receptor was taken from a man aged 50 or older who received an inactivated influenza vaccine. The sequences come from PBMCs from blood, collected around 5 days after vaccination. The V and J genes are TRBV4-3 and TRBJ2-1; maybe TRBD2 (6 bases). Here the CDR3 reads CASSQAGSGSYNEQFF. In DNA, the CDR3 is TGCGCCAGCAGCCAAGCCGGTAGCGGATCCTACAATGAGCAGTTCTTC.